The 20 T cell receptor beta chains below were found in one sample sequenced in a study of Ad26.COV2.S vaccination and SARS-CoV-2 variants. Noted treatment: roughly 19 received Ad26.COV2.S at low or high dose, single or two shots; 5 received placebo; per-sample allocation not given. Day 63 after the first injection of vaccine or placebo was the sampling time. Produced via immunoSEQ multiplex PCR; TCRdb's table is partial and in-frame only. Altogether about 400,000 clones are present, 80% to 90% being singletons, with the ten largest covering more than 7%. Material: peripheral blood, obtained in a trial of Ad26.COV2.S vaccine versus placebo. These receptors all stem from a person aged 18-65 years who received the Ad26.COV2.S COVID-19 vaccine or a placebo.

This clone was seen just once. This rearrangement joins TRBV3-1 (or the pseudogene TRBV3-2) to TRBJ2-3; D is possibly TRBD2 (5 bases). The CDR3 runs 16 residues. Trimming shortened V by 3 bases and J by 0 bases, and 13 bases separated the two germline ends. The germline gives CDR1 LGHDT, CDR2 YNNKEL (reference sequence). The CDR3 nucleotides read TGTGCCAGCAGCCAGAGGATAGGCGGGAGCACAGATACGCAGTATTTT. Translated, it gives CASSQRIGGSTDTQYF.

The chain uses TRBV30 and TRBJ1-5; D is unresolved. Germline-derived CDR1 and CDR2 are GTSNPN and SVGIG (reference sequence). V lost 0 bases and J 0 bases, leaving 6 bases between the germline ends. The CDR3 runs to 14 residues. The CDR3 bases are TGTGCCTGGAGTGTACCGTATAGCAATCAGCCCCAGCATTTT. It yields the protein CAWSVPYSNQPQHF.

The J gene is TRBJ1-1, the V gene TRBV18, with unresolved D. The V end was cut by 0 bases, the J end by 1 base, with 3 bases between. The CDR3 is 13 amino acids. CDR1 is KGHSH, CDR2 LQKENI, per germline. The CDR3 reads CASSPPANTEAFF. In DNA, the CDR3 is TGTGCCAGCTCACCACCCGCGAACACTGAAGCTTTCTTT.

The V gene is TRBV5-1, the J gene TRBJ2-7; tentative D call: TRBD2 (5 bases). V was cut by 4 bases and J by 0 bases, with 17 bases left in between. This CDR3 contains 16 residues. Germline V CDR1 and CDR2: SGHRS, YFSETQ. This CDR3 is CASSTGSVALSYEQYF. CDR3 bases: TGCGCCAGCAGCACGGGAAGCGTGGCCCTCTCCTACGAGCAGTACTTC.

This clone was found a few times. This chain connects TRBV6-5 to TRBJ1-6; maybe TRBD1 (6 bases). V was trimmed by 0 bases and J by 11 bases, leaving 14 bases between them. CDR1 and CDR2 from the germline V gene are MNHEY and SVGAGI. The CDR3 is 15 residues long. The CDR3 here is CASSYSGRGNTPLHF. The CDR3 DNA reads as TGTGCCAGCAGTTACTCGGGGAGGGGGAATACACCCCTCCACTTT.

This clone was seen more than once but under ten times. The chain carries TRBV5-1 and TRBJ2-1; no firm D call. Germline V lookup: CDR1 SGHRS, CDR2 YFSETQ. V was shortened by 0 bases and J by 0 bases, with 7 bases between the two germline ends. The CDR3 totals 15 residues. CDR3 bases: TGCGCCAGCAGCTTGGGTAGCAGCTCCTACAATGAGCAGTTCTTC. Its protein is CASSLGSSSYNEQFF.

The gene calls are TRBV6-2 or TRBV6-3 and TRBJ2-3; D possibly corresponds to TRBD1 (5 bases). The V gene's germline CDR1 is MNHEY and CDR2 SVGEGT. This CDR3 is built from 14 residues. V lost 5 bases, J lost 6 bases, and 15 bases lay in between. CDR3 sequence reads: CASSHVRASDTQYF. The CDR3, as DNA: TGTGCCAGCAGTCACGTCAGGGCGAGCGATACGCAGTATTTT.

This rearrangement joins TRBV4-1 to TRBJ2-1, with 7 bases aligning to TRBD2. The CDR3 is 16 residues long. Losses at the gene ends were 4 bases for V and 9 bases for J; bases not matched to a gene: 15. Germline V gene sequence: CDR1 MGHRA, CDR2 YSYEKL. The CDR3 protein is CASSRGMASGPGEQFF. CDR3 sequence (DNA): TGCGCCAGCAGCCGTGGTATGGCTAGCGGTCCCGGTGAGCAGTTCTTC.

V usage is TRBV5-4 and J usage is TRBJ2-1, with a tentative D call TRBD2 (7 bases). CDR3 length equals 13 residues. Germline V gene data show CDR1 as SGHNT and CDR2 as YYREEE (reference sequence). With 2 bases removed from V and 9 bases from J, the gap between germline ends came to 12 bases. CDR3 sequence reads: CASSFPGGGEQFF. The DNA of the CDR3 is TGTGCCAGCAGCTTCCCGGGGGGCGGTGAGCAGTTCTTC.

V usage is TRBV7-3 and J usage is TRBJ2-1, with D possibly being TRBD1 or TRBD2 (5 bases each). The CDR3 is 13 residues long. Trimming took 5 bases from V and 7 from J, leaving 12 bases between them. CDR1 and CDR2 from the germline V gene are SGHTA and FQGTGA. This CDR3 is CASSLLGGNEQFF. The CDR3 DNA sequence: TGTGCCAGCAGCCTCCTTGGGGGTAATGAGCAGTTCTTC. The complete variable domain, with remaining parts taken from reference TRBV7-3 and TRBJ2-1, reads GAGVSQTPSNKVTEKGKYVELRCDPISGHTALYWYRQSLGQGPEFLIYFQGTGAADDSGLPNDRFFAVRPEGSVSTLKIQRTERGDSAVYLCASSLLGGNEQFFGPGTRLTVL.

This CDR3 reads CASSLDPSRGYEQFF. The CDR3 coding sequence is TGTGCCAGCAGCTTAGATCCCTCCCGAGGATATGAGCAGTTCTTC. This rearrangement joins TRBV11-3 to TRBJ2-1, with no clear D. Between the trimmed V and J ends, which lost 0 bases and 8 bases, there was a span of 14 bases. Per germline, CDR1 SGHNT and CDR2 YENEEA. The CDR3 is 15 residues long.

The CDR3 DNA reads TGTGCCTGGAGACGCCCGAGCGGGAATGAGCAGTTCTTC. Its protein is CAWRRPSGNEQFF. The rearrangement links TRBV30 to TRBJ2-1, with D maybe TRBD2 (6 bases). This CDR3 region has 13 residues. The V end was cut by 3 bases, the J end by 7 bases, with 13 bases between. Germline loops: CDR1 GTSNPN, CDR2 SVGIG (reference sequence). Full variable domain (missing parts from reference TRBV30 and TRBJ2-1): SQTIHQWPATLVQPVGSPLSLECTVEGTSNPNLYWYRQAAGRGLQLLFYSVGIGQISSEVPQNLSASRPQDRQFILSSKKLLLSDSGFYLCAWRRPSGNEQFFGPGTRLTVL.

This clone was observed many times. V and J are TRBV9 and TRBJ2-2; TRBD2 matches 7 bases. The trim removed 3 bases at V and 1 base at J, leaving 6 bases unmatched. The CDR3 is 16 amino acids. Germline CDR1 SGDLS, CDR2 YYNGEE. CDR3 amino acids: CASSARGGGNTGELFF. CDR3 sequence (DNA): TGTGCCAGCAGCGCCCGGGGCGGGGGGAACACCGGGGAGCTGTTTTTT.

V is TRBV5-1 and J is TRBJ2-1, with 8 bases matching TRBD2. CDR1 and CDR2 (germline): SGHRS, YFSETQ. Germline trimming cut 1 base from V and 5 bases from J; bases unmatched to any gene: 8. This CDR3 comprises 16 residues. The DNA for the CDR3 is TGCGCCAGCAGCTTGACCGGGGCGGGGGGTAACAATGAGCAGTTCTTC. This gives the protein CASSLTGAGGNNEQFF.

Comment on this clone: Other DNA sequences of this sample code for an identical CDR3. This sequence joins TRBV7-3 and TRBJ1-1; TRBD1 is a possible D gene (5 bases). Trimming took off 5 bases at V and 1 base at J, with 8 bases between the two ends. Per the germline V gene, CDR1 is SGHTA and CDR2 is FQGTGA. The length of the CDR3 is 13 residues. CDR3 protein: CASSTDRNTEAFF. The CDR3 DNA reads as TGTGCCAGCAGCACCGACAGGAACACTGAAGCTTTCTTT.

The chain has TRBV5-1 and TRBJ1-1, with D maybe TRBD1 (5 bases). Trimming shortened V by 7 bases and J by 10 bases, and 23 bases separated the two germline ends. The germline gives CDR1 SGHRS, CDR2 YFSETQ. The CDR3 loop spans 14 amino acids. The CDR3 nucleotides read TGCGCCAGCTCCGAGGGCAGGGAGAGCTTAGGAGCTTTCTTT. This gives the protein CASSEGRESLGAFF. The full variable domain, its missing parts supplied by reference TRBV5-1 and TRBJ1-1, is KAGVTQTPRYLIKTRGQQVTLSCSPISGHRSVSWYQQTPGQGLQFLFEYFSETQRNKGNFPGRFSGRQFSNSRSEMNVSTLELGDSALYLCASSEGRESLGAFFGQGTRLTVV.

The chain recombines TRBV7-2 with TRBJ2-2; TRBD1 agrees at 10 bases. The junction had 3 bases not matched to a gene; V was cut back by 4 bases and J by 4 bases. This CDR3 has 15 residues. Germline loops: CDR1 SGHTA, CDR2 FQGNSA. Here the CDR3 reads CASSWGQGPTGELFF. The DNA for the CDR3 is TGTGCCAGCAGCTGGGGACAGGGGCCCACCGGGGAGCTGTTTTTT.

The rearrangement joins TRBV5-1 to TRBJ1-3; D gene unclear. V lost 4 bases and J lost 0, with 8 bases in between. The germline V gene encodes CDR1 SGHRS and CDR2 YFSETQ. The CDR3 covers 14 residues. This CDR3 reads CASSAGTSGNTIYF. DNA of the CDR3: TGCGCCAGCAGCGCAGGAACCTCTGGAAACACCATATATTTT.

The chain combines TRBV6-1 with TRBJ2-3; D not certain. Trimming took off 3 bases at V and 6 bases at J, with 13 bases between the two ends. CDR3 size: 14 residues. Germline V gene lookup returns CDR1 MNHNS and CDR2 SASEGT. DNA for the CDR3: TGTGCCAGCAGTGAGGGCCACGGCCTCGATACGCAGTATTTT. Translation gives CASSEGHGLDTQYF.

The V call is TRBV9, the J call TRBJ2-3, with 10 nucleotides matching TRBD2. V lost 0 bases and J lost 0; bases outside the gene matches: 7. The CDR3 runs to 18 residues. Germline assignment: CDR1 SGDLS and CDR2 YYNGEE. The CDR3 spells CASSVGDLAGASTDTQYF. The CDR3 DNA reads TGTGCCAGCAGCGTAGGTGACCTAGCGGGAGCTAGCACAGATACGCAGTATTTT.